This T cell receptor (beta chain) was identified in a study of read filtering for tumor transcriptome and immune sequencing (dated by TCRdb to 2019 to 2021). About the study as a whole: The cohort was composed of approximately 16 male and 14 female patients, with a mean age of about 65 years and an age range of roughly 45 to 80. Under revised international staging, roughly eight patients fell into R-ISS I, more than 15 into R-ISS II and more than five into R-ISS III. TCR-region mapped reads per sample ranged from about 3.5 to 11 million with IR-seq versus only about 85 to 1,300 with RNA-seq. After DNase treatment, whole-transcriptome libraries were prepared using the TruSeq RNA Access Library Prep Kit. Using the same bone marrow samples, the study compared TCR repertoires obtained by targeted immune repertoire sequencing with those obtained by bulk whole-transcriptome sequencing. As a main aim, a read-filtering strategy for immune repertoire data was addressed, with the specific question being whether clonotypes supported by a single read should be removed.

Every patient had bone marrow sampled at the time of active disease. Ficoll-Hypaque density gradient centrifugation was used to isolate bone marrow mononuclear cells. To remove myeloma plasma cells, the cells were labeled with CD138 magnetic microbeads on a MACS separator, and CD138-negative cells were then collected by negative selection. Flow cytometry on an Attune NxT with CD138 antibodies was used to check the purity of the isolated cells. Total RNA was extracted using TRIzol reagent and was quantified on a NanoDrop spectrophotometer. Paired RNA-seq and IR-seq were performed on the CD138-negative bone marrow sample of each patient. CDR1 and CDR2, per the germline V gene, are MNHNS and SASEGT. Here V drops 5 bases and J drops 1 base, and the junction holds 3 bases not matched to any gene. The CDR3, cysteine through phenylalanine, is 14 amino acids long. Only the CDR3 portion is preserved as DNA: 42 bases, with reading frame beginning at the first base.

This clonotype came up many times. It has no known antigen specificity. No base qualities exist here, and no much larger clone lies one base off it. TCR libraries were built from 400 ng RNA with the Immunoverse kit, using molecular barcoded adaptors covering alpha/delta and beta/gamma chains. TCR library preparation used the same RNA that went into transcriptome sequencing. An Illumina HiSeq 4000 with 2 x 150 cycles was used to sequence the TCR libraries. The source study handled its data this way. TCR reads were aligned to human V, D, J and C references and assembled into CDR3 clonotypes with MiXCR, including quality filtering and error correction. The tcR package in R was used for analysis of clonotype counts and gene usage diversity. For inspection of raw mapping reads, RNA-seq reads were mapped by STAR aligner version 2.5.3a onto GRCh37 of the human genome. To test how sequencing depth affects detected clonotypes, IR-seq fastq files were randomly downsampled with Seqtk 1.3. Through fastp at Q25 and MiXCR, TCRdb rebuilt clones from the public reads, retaining in-frame beta chains. Every entry covers one CDR3 protein and lists the most common genes and DNA from its rows. TCRdb, not the original authors, processed these V and J calls. The sample contains 100,000 to 150,000 distinct CDR3 sequences, 10% to 15% of them found a single time. The top ten constitute approximately 9.9% of the sample.

On the study overall, not on this receptor specifically: In IR-seq, single-read clonotypes were 80% to 90% of clonotypes but 3% to 4.5% of total reads; in RNA-seq they were about three quarters of clonotypes and about 40% of reads. The sorted CD138-negative fraction was composed of a mixed bone marrow immune population rather than of purified T cells. IR-seq captured clonotypes at much higher depth and more reliably than RNA-seq, and smaller IR-seq throughput sufficed to identify most shared clonotypes. The correlation between IR-seq and RNA-seq shared clonotype proportions was increased by removal of single-read clonotypes.

The sequence was collected from a donor aged 40 or over with multiple myeloma. The receptor chain draws on TRBV6-1 and TRBJ2-5, with 8 bases in between that match TRBD1. Sample: a population of CD138-negative cells sorted from bone marrow. The cell subset or site label for this specimen denotes: bone marrow mononuclear cells depleted of CD138+ plasma/myeloma cells by negative magnetic selection. Here is the DNA: TGTGCCAGCAGTAACGGACAGGGCCAAGAGACCCAGTACTTC. It translates as CASSNGQGQETQYF.